Shown below are 4 T cell receptor beta chains from a single sample sequenced in a study of molecular identifiers for immune sequencing clone quantification. One entry per CDR3 protein results from TCRdb running MiXCR on the PCR reads. The data show 45,000 to 55,000 distinct CDR3 sequences, just over 35% seen once. The sample comprised naive CD8+ T cells from blood, with Jurkat cell RNA spiked in. Stated subset: FACS-sorted CD8+CD4-CCR7+CD45RA+ naive T cells. Receptors were obtained from a human donor in good health. Some libraries in this study had Jurkat cell RNA spiked in.

The chain recombines TRBV21-1 with TRBJ2-3; TRBD2, as called in the table, went unchecked against the DNA. TRBV21-1 represents a pseudogene. This CDR3 comprises 17 residues. The CDR3 region has the DNA TGTGCCAGCAGCAAAGGAGAGAGGGAGGGGAACACAGATACGCAGTATTTT. Translating it yields CASSKGEREGNTDTQYF.

V and J are TRBV28 and TRBJ2-1, with D perhaps matching TRBD2 (5 bases). This CDR3 spans 11 amino acids. CDR1 MDHEN and CDR2 SYDVKM come from the germline V gene. V lost 7 bases and J lost 10, with 11 bases in between. The CDR3 region has the DNA TGTGCCAGCACGCGGCTAGCCGAGCAGTTCTTC. Its protein product is CASTRLAEQFF.

In its sample, this clonotype was seen a few times. V and J are TRBV6-5 and TRBJ2-7, with D uncertain. Germline V CDR1 and CDR2: MNHEY, SVGAGI. The CDR3 runs to 14 residues. Between the trimmed V and J ends, which lost 5 bases and 1 base, there was a span of 12 bases. CDR3 region: CASSRRNRSYEQYF. The CDR3 nucleotides read TGTGCCAGCAGTAGGCGAAACCGATCCTACGAGCAGTACTTC.

This chain links TRBV27 with TRBJ2-3; D remains unclear. The CDR3 runs 14 residues. V was pared by 5 bases and J by 1 base, with 10 bases between. Looked up from germline, CDR1 is MNHEY and CDR2 is SMNVEV (reference sequence). In DNA form, the CDR3 reads TGTGCCAGCAGTCTAGGGCTTCGCACAGATACGCAGTATTTT. Encoded protein: CASSLGLRTDTQYF.